The clone carrying this T cell receptor (beta chain) was seen once. Antigen unknown. The Oncomine TCR Beta short-read assay sequenced DNA from cultured CD4+ T cells. TCRdb recomputed calls from the PCR reads with MiXCR, one row per CDR3 protein. The data contain fewer than 20,000 distinct CDR3 sequences, 53% of them singletons. The source of the sample is a study of vaccination and CD4 T cells after COVID-19. As for treatment: roughly 11-day PBMC culture with coronavirus spike peptide pools or control peptides (ViraFEST assay). ViraFEST expanded antigen-specific T cells with peptide pools, then sequenced TCRs. More than 1.5 million PBMCs went into each well for culture with 10 IU/ml IL-2 and about 9.9 ug/ml peptide pools. The length of the CDR3 is 13 residues. CDR1 is SNHLY, CDR2 FYNNEI, per germline. V was trimmed by 1 base and J by 0 bases, leaving 3 bases between them.

This TCR was recovered from a human donor who had recovered from COVID-19. Here the sequenced sample was CD4+ T cells from blood, cultured in vitro, taken before SARS-CoV-2 vaccination. The rearrangement joins TRBV2 to TRBJ2-5; the D is unclear. The CDR3 DNA reads TGTGCCAGCAGTGAAGAGAACCAAGAGACCCAGTACTTC. Translating gives CASSEENQETQYF.